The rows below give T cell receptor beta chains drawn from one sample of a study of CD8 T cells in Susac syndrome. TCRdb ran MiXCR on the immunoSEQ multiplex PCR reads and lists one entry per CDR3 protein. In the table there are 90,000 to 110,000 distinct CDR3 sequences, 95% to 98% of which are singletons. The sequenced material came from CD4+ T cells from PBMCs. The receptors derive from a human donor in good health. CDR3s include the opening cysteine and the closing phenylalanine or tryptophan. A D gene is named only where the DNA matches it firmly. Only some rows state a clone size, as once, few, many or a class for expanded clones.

CDR3 DNA: TGTGCCAGCAGCGTAGATCCGGGGGCCTACGAGCAGTACTTC; CDR3 protein: CASSVDPGAYEQYF; V gene: TRBV9; J gene: TRBJ2-7; CDR3 length: 14; D gene: NA; clone size: NA
CDR3 DNA: TGTGCCAGCAGCACACAGGGGGCGAACTACGAGCAGTACTTC; CDR3 protein: CASSTQGANYEQYF; V gene: TRBV12-3/TRBV12-4; J gene: TRBJ2-7; CDR3 length: 14; D gene: TRBD1; clone size: NA
CDR3 DNA: TGTGCCAGTAGTATGGGACAGGGTACTAACTATGGCTACACCTTC; CDR3 protein: CASSMGQGTNYGYTF; V gene: TRBV19; J gene: TRBJ1-2; CDR3 length: 15; D gene: TRBD1; clone size: NA
CDR3 DNA: TGTGCCAGCAGAAAGGGGGGTACCGGGGAGCTGTTTTTT; CDR3 protein: CASRKGGTGELFF; V gene: TRBV7-3; J gene: TRBJ2-2; CDR3 length: 13; D gene: NA; clone size: NA
CDR3 DNA: TGTGCCAGCAGCCGGCGACAGGGCGCAGCTTTCTTT; CDR3 protein: CASSRRQGAAFF; V gene: TRBV7-2; J gene: TRBJ1-1; CDR3 length: 12; D gene: TRBD1; clone size: NA
CDR3 DNA: TGTGCCAGCAGCTTAGAGACCAACACTGAAGCTTTCTTT; CDR3 protein: CASSLETNTEAFF; V gene: TRBV7-3; J gene: TRBJ1-1; CDR3 length: 13; D gene: NA; clone size: once
CDR3 DNA: TGTGCCAGCAGCCGCGTGGCTCTTGGAAACACCATATATTTT; CDR3 protein: CASSRVALGNTIYF; V gene: TRBV14; J gene: TRBJ1-3; CDR3 length: 14; D gene: NA; clone size: NA
CDR3 DNA: TGTGCCAGCAGCTTAGGAGCGGGAGGTCGTCGGGAGCAGTACTTC; CDR3 protein: CASSLGAGGRREQYF; V gene: TRBV7-2; J gene: TRBJ2-7; CDR3 length: 15; D gene: TRBD2; clone size: once
CDR3 DNA: TGTGCCACCAGCAGAGCCCGGGATTCAGACTATGGCTACACCTTC; CDR3 protein: CATSRARDSDYGYTF; V gene: TRBV15; J gene: TRBJ1-2; CDR3 length: 15; D gene: NA; clone size: NA
CDR3 DNA: TGTGCCAGCAGCTTATTAAGAGGGCATGAGCAGTTCTTC; CDR3 protein: CASSLLRGHEQFF; V gene: TRBV7-2; J gene: TRBJ2-1; CDR3 length: 13; D gene: NA; clone size: NA
CDR3 DNA: TGCAGCGTTGGAAGGGGGACTTGGACCTCGGGGCAGTACTTC; CDR3 protein: CSVGRGTWTSGQYF; V gene: TRBV29-1; J gene: TRBJ2-7; CDR3 length: 14; D gene: NA; clone size: NA
CDR3 DNA: TGTGCCAGCAGCGTAGGAAGCGGGGCCTACAATGAGCAGTTCTTC; CDR3 protein: CASSVGSGAYNEQFF; V gene: TRBV9; J gene: TRBJ2-1; CDR3 length: 15; D gene: TRBD2; clone size: NA
CDR3 DNA: TGCAGCGTTGGGTGGGCGGACGAGCAGTACTTC; CDR3 protein: CSVGWADEQYF; V gene: TRBV29-1; J gene: TRBJ2-7; CDR3 length: 11; D gene: NA; clone size: once
CDR3 DNA: TGTGCCACCAGCAGAGGGTATACTAGCGGCCTTAGGCCCGATGAGCAGTTCTTC; CDR3 protein: CATSRGYTSGLRPDEQFF; V gene: TRBV15; J gene: TRBJ2-1; CDR3 length: 18; D gene: TRBD2; clone size: NA
CDR3 DNA: TGTGCCTGGAGTGTGAAGAGTCCTAATCAGCCCCAGCATTTT; CDR3 protein: CAWSVKSPNQPQHF; V gene: TRBV30; J gene: TRBJ1-5; CDR3 length: 14; D gene: NA; clone size: NA
CDR3 DNA: TGTGCCAGCAGTTACTCGTCCATCCAAGAGACCCAGTACTTC; CDR3 protein: CASSYSSIQETQYF; V gene: TRBV6-2/TRBV6-3; J gene: TRBJ2-5; CDR3 length: 14; D gene: NA; clone size: NA
CDR3 DNA: TGTGCCAGCAGTCAGACAGGACTAGCGGTTACCTACGAGCAGTACTTC; CDR3 protein: CASSQTGLAVTYEQYF; V gene: TRBV12-3/TRBV12-4; J gene: TRBJ2-7; CDR3 length: 16; D gene: TRBD2; clone size: NA
CDR3 DNA: TGTGCCAGCAACCCCGGTAGCGGGAGGATTTTGGAGACCCAGTACTTC; CDR3 protein: CASNPGSGRILETQYF; V gene: TRBV2; J gene: TRBJ2-5; CDR3 length: 16; D gene: TRBD2; clone size: NA
CDR3 DNA: TGTGCCAGCAGGGACCCCCTCTATGGCTACACCTTC; CDR3 protein: CASRDPLYGYTF; V gene: TRBV28; J gene: TRBJ1-2; CDR3 length: 12; D gene: NA; clone size: NA
CDR3 DNA: TGTGCCACCGCCGGGGTGCAGGGAGACGACGAGCAGTACTTC; CDR3 protein: CATAGVQGDDEQYF; V gene: TRBV24-1; J gene: TRBJ2-7; CDR3 length: 14; D gene: NA; clone size: once
CDR3 DNA: TGCAGCGTTGAAAAGGGGGCAACCTCCTACAATGAGCAGTTCTTC; CDR3 protein: CSVEKGATSYNEQFF; V gene: TRBV29-1; J gene: TRBJ2-1; CDR3 length: 15; D gene: TRBD1; clone size: NA
CDR3 DNA: TGTGCCAGCAGTGCGCGCGGGAGGAGCTCCTACGAGCAGTACTTC; CDR3 protein: CASSARGRSSYEQYF; V gene: TRBV12-3/TRBV12-4; J gene: TRBJ2-7; CDR3 length: 15; D gene: TRBD2; clone size: NA
CDR3 DNA: TGCAGCGTTGACCAGGGAGGCTACGAGCAGTACTTC; CDR3 protein: CSVDQGGYEQYF; V gene: TRBV29-1; J gene: TRBJ2-7; CDR3 length: 12; D gene: NA; clone size: NA
CDR3 DNA: TGTGCCACCTACGACAGGGACCTTAACTATGGCTACACCTTC; CDR3 protein: CATYDRDLNYGYTF; V gene: TRBV19; J gene: TRBJ1-2; CDR3 length: 14; D gene: TRBD1; clone size: NA
CDR3 DNA: TGTGCCACCAGTGACAGGGACAGGGGGGTTAGCAATCAGCCCCAGCATTTT; CDR3 protein: CATSDRDRGVSNQPQHF; V gene: TRBV24-1; J gene: TRBJ1-5; CDR3 length: 17; D gene: TRBD1; clone size: NA
CDR3 DNA: TGTGCCAGCCGAAAACTAGCGGGAGGGCCGGATGAGCAGTTCTTC; CDR3 protein: CASRKLAGGPDEQFF; V gene: TRBV2; J gene: TRBJ2-1; CDR3 length: 15; D gene: TRBD2; clone size: NA
CDR3 DNA: TGTGCCAGCAGTTCGGGACAACCAAGCGAGACCCAGTACTTC; CDR3 protein: CASSSGQPSETQYF; V gene: TRBV12-3/TRBV12-4; J gene: TRBJ2-5; CDR3 length: 14; D gene: NA; clone size: NA
CDR3 DNA: TGTGCCAGCAGCCAGACAGGCTACGAGCAGTACTTC; CDR3 protein: CASSQTGYEQYF; V gene: TRBV3-1; J gene: TRBJ2-7; CDR3 length: 12; D gene: NA; clone size: NA
CDR3 DNA: TGTGCCAGCAGCTTAGTGGTGGGAGGGCCCCCTTACAATGAGCAGTTCTTC; CDR3 protein: CASSLVVGGPPYNEQFF; V gene: TRBV7-2; J gene: TRBJ2-1; CDR3 length: 17; D gene: TRBD2; clone size: NA
CDR3 DNA: TGTGCCAGCCGGACCCAGGAGGATACGCAGTATTTT; CDR3 protein: CASRTQEDTQYF; V gene: TRBV6-6; J gene: TRBJ2-3; CDR3 length: 12; D gene: NA; clone size: NA
CDR3 DNA: TGTGCCAGCAGTTTAGCTCCGCTGGGCTACACCTTC; CDR3 protein: CASSLAPLGYTF; V gene: TRBV28; J gene: TRBJ1-2; CDR3 length: 12; D gene: NA; clone size: NA
CDR3 DNA: TGTGCCAGCAGCCAAGATCTACGGGGGCCGGTGAACACTGAAGCTTTCTTT; CDR3 protein: CASSQDLRGPVNTEAFF; V gene: TRBV3-1; J gene: TRBJ1-1; CDR3 length: 17; D gene: NA; clone size: NA
CDR3 DNA: TGTGCCAGCAGCCTCGTGGGCGCGGGGCGCACAGATACGCAGTATTTT; CDR3 protein: CASSLVGAGRTDTQYF; V gene: TRBV9; J gene: TRBJ2-3; CDR3 length: 16; D gene: NA; clone size: once
CDR3 DNA: TGCAGTGCTACCGTAGCGGGAGGTTCCTACGAGCAGTACTTC; CDR3 protein: CSATVAGGSYEQYF; V gene: TRBV20-1; J gene: TRBJ2-7; CDR3 length: 14; D gene: TRBD2; clone size: NA
CDR3 DNA: TGTGCCAGCAGCGCAGGGGGCCAGAATTCACCCCTCCACTTT; CDR3 protein: CASSAGGQNSPLHF; V gene: TRBV2; J gene: TRBJ1-6; CDR3 length: 14; D gene: TRBD1; clone size: once
CDR3 DNA: TGTGCCAGCAACCCCCCCGGGGGGCGCTGGGGTGGCTACACCTTC; CDR3 protein: CASNPPGGRWGGYTF; V gene: TRBV28; J gene: TRBJ1-2; CDR3 length: 15; D gene: NA; clone size: NA
CDR3 DNA: TGTGCCAGCAGCCCCCCGGTCGGGTTCGGGAAAAAAGAGACCCAGTACTTC; CDR3 protein: CASSPPVGFGKKETQYF; V gene: TRBV3-1; J gene: TRBJ2-5; CDR3 length: 17; D gene: NA; clone size: NA
CDR3 DNA: TGTGCCAGCAGCTTCCGAATTAACACTGAAGCTTTCTTT; CDR3 protein: CASSFRINTEAFF; V gene: TRBV9; J gene: TRBJ1-1; CDR3 length: 13; D gene: NA; clone size: NA
CDR3 DNA: TGTGCCAGCAGTGTCACAGGGGGCCCCTACGAGCAGTACTTC; CDR3 protein: CASSVTGGPYEQYF; V gene: TRBV6-1; J gene: TRBJ2-7; CDR3 length: 14; D gene: TRBD1; clone size: NA
CDR3 DNA: TGTGCCAGCAGTTTAGCGGGGATGGTGGGCAATGAGCAGTTCTTC; CDR3 protein: CASSLAGMVGNEQFF; V gene: TRBV12-3/TRBV12-4; J gene: TRBJ2-1; CDR3 length: 15; D gene: NA; clone size: NA